This T cell receptor beta chain was recorded in a study of shared clonotypes between healthy human individuals. General observations from the study: Estimated richness was generally greater in naive than memory subsets.

Note on this clone: The antigen remains undetermined.

This CDR3 has 14 amino acids. Looked up from germline, CDR1 is MNHNY and CDR2 is SVGAGI (reference sequence). V was pared by 7 bases and J by 6 bases, with 9 bases of the junction left unmatched. Every donor was a Caucasian adult from Nashville, Tennessee. Evenly divided among several immunoSEQ plates was the genomic DNA of each subset. Only in-frame clones appear in the TCRdb table, and some are missing; sequencing was by immunoSEQ multiplex PCR. Of around 1.1 million clones listed, roughly 80% are singletons. Source material: memory CD4+ T cells from PBMCs. Subset of the sample: CD45RA-negative fraction. This clonotype originated in a man aged 18 to 35 in good health. Some clones in this sample may be carry-over from other donors' samples. The chain carries TRBV6-6 and TRBJ2-7; TRBD1 matches at 10 bases. The CDR3 loop is CASTLRQGAVEQYF. CDR3 sequence (DNA): TGTGCCAGCACGCTGAGACAGGGGGCGGTCGAGCAGTACTTC.